These T cell receptor beta chains were read from a single sample in a study of OX40 agonist ivuxolimab in advanced cancers. The data were produced by immunoSEQ multiplex PCR, yet TCRdb's version contains in-frame clones alone and is incomplete. The data contain about 43,000 clones, around 87% of them singletons. The material sequenced was CD4+ or CD8+ T cells sorted from blood, taken in a trial of the OX40 agonist ivuxolimab. These receptors originate from an adult with an advanced solid tumor such as melanoma, head and neck, liver or kidney cancer. Each CDR3 is given with its conserved first and last residue. Fields, in order: clone size, V gene, CDR3 protein. Clone size, where shown, is once, few, many, or a class for clones that have expanded.

abundance: .; v_gene: TRBV6-5; CDR3aa: CASSASGGAADTQYF
abundance: .; v_gene: TRBV14; CDR3aa: CASSQVGETQYF
abundance: .; v_gene: TRBV9; CDR3aa: CASSGGTSGLTDTQYF
abundance: .; v_gene: TRBV2; CDR3aa: CASIWSYEQYF
abundance: .; v_gene: TRBV4-2; CDR3aa: CASSQGATGLSYEQYF
abundance: once; v_gene: TRBV1; CDR3aa: CTSSRTDRGPVEQYF
abundance: .; v_gene: TRBV21-1; CDR3aa: CASSRGGSGAPLFTDTQYF
abundance: .; v_gene: TRBV5-1; CDR3aa: CASSSDRGFEKLFF
abundance: .; v_gene: TRBV4-1; CDR3aa: CASSQGGGGRETQYF
abundance: .; v_gene: TRBV9; CDR3aa: CASSVGTSGGRNEQFF
abundance: once; v_gene: TRBV12-5; CDR3aa: CASGPDPRTESNQPQHF
abundance: .; v_gene: TRBV18; CDR3aa: CASSPPQGENTGELFF
abundance: .; v_gene: TRBV4-1; CDR3aa: CASSQDGLAGVRGETQYF
abundance: .; v_gene: TRBV7-5; CDR3aa: CARSYTTAGRMEAFF
abundance: .; v_gene: TRBV7-9; CDR3aa: CASSSSSGGLYEQYF
abundance: few; v_gene: TRBV7-3; CDR3aa: CASSLVGGVDTQYF
abundance: .; v_gene: TRBV7-6; CDR3aa: CASSLVSGVNSPGNEQFF
abundance: few; v_gene: TRBV29-1; CDR3aa: CSFLSGVAKNIQYF
abundance: few; v_gene: TRBV6-6; CDR3aa: CASSKRDRVTEAFF
abundance: .; v_gene: TRBV4-1; CDR3aa: CASSQGRGDTEAFF
abundance: .; v_gene: TRBV2; CDR3aa: CASREGLAGYQETQYF